Listed below are T cell receptor beta chains from one sample, sequenced in a study of T cells in Graves' hyperthyroidism and ophthalmopathy. TCRdb processed the multiplex PCR reads anew with MiXCR; each CDR3 protein has one entry. This sample yields about 410,000 distinct CDR3 sequences, of which approximately 14% are seen a single time; over 10% belongs to the top ten. The sample comprised blood. These TCRs come from a young man with Graves' ophthalmopathy. Each CDR3 is given with its conserved first and last residue. Each record gives: D gene, J gene, clone size, V gene, CDR3 protein, CDR3 DNA. The D gene is left open where the match is weak. Size is stated for part of the rows, as once, few or many counts, or as a class when the clone is expanded.

. | TRBJ2-4 | many | TRBV20-1 | CSARDRAGSKNIQYF | TGCAGTGCTAGAGATCGTGCGGGCTCCAAAAACATTCAGTACTTC
TRBD2 | TRBJ2-3 | many | TRBV3-1 | CASSLGGSRVTDTQYF | TGTGCCAGCAGCCTCGGGGGGAGCAGGGTCACAGATACGCAGTATTTT
. | TRBJ1-3 | . | TRBV6-5 | CASSYSTTGGNTIYF | TGTGCCAGCAGTTACTCGACAACAGGGGGAAACACCATATATTTT
TRBD1 | TRBJ1-5 | many | TRBV7-2 | CASSLVTGDQPQHF | TGTGCCAGCAGCTTAGTTACAGGGGACCAGCCCCAGCATTTT
TRBD1 | TRBJ2-3 | many | TRBV7-3 | CASSLLTGSSTDTQYF | TGTGCCAGCAGCCTCCTGACAGGGTCTAGCACAGATACGCAGTATTTT
TRBD1 | TRBJ1-2 | few | TRBV9 | CASTGGFGWGYTF | TGTGCCAGCACAGGGGGGTTCGGGTGGGGCTACACCTTC
TRBD2 | TRBJ2-1 | many | TRBV7-9 | CASSPRTSGASYNEQFF | TGTGCCAGCAGCCCTCGGACTAGCGGGGCCTCCTACAATGAGCAGTTCTTC
TRBD1 | TRBJ1-2 | many | TRBV30 | CAWSPPGQGASYGYTF | TGTGCCTGGAGTCCGCCGGGACAGGGGGCTAGCTATGGCTACACCTTC
TRBD2 | TRBJ2-5 | . | TRBV6-4 | CASSVSGGAQETQYF | TGTGCCAGCAGTGTAAGCGGGGGGGCCCAAGAGACCCAGTACTTC
. | TRBJ2-7 | many | TRBV18 | CASSPKSGYEQYF | TGTGCCAGCTCACCAAAGTCCGGCTACGAGCAGTACTTC
. | TRBJ2-1 | many | TRBV28 | CASSLLVRSYNEQFF | TGTGCCAGCAGTTTACTTGTGAGGTCCTACAATGAGCAGTTCTTC
TRBD1 | TRBJ2-2 | . | TRBV2 | CARDRDRVSPNGELFF | TGTGCCAGAGACCGGGACAGGGTTTCTCCGAACGGGGAGCTGTTTTTT
. | TRBJ2-1 | . | TRBV10-1 | CASSLGVILYNEQFF | TGCGCCAGCAGCTTGGGTGTAATATTATACAATGAGCAGTTCTTC
. | TRBJ2-7 | many | TRBV27 | CASSLNTGGGEQYF | TGTGCCAGCAGTTTAAATACAGGGGGGGGCGAGCAGTACTTC
. | TRBJ2-7 | many | TRBV30 | CATGPPYEQYF | TGTGCCACTGGCCCCCCATACGAGCAGTACTTC
. | TRBJ2-1 | . | TRBV25-1 | CASSAPQGQFF | TGTGCCAGCAGTGCACCTCAAGGGCAGTTCTTC
. | TRBJ1-4 | many | TRBV20-1 | CSARDIPTGREKLFF | TGCAGTGCTAGAGATATCCCTACGGGTCGCGAAAAACTGTTTTTT
TRBD1 | TRBJ1-2 | many | TRBV20-1 | CSGWDRSYGYTF | TGCAGTGGCTGGGACAGGTCCTATGGCTACACCTTC
TRBD2 | TRBJ2-1 | . | TRBV20-1 | CSANGLAGGPYNEQFF | TGCAGTGCCAACGGACTAGCGGGAGGCCCGTACAATGAGCAGTTCTTC
TRBD1 | TRBJ1-5 | many | TRBV2 | CASSEARTGGNQPQHF | TGTGCCAGCAGTGAAGCGCGGACAGGGGGGAATCAGCCCCAGCATTTT
TRBD2 | TRBJ2-1 | . | TRBV5-1 | CASSLQRGGSGGDEQFF | TGCGCCAGCAGCTTGCAGCGGGGGGGCTCCGGTGGGGATGAGCAGTTCTTC
. | TRBJ2-3 | few | TRBV9 | CASSVVSGGRGTQYF | TGTGCCAGCAGCGTAGTATCGGGGGGCCGGGGTACGCAGTATTTT
. | TRBJ1-4 | many | TRBV20-1 | CSARAGATNEKLFF | TGCAGTGCTAGAGCAGGGGCAACTAATGAAAAACTGTTTTTT
. | TRBJ1-4 | many | TRBV24-1 | CATSDSSLGSNEKLFF | TGTGCCACCAGTGATTCATCACTGGGATCTAATGAAAAACTGTTTTTT
. | TRBJ1-1 | . | TRBV7-9 | CATRTGILTFF | TGTGCCACCAGGACGGGGATTTTGACTTTCTTT
TRBD1 | TRBJ1-2 | many | TRBV5-6 | CASSWDRGNYGYTF | TGTGCCAGCAGCTGGGACAGGGGGAACTATGGCTACACCTTC
TRBD1 | TRBJ2-1 | . | TRBV19 | CASSFLGDRVYNEQFF | TGTGCCAGTAGTTTCCTTGGGGACAGGGTGTACAATGAGCAGTTCTTC
. | TRBJ2-5 | . | TRBV9 | CASSEGGGGGLAETQYF | TGTGCCAGCAGCGAGGGGGGGGGGGGGGGTTTAGCAGAGACCCAGTACTTC
. | TRBJ1-5 | . | TRBV20-1 | CSARETANQPQHF | TGCAGTGCTAGGGAAACAGCGAATCAGCCCCAGCATTTT
. | TRBJ1-2 | few | TRBV5-1 | CASSFEGRLGNYGYTF | TGCGCCAGCAGCTTCGAAGGTCGACTAGGTAACTATGGCTACACCTTC
. | TRBJ2-2 | few | TRBV24-1 | CATSDHPTTNTGELFF | TGTGCCACCAGTGATCATCCTACCACGAACACCGGGGAGCTGTTTTTT
TRBD2 | TRBJ2-7 | few | TRBV5-6 | CASSPWTSGGAEKNEQYF | TGTGCCAGCAGCCCATGGACTAGCGGGGGGGCAGAGAAGAACGAGCAGTACTTC
. | TRBJ1-5 | many | TRBV5-1 | CASSRDSNQPQHF | TGCGCCAGCAGTAGGGACAGCAATCAGCCCCAGCATTTT
TRBD1 | TRBJ1-1 | many | TRBV7-8 | CASSLGGTVLNTEAFF | TGTGCCAGCAGCTTAGGGGGGACAGTCTTGAACACTGAAGCTTTCTTT
TRBD1 | TRBJ2-2 | . | TRBV10-3 | CAIGQGANTGELFF | TGTGCCATCGGACAGGGGGCGAACACCGGGGAGCTGTTTTTT
TRBD2 | TRBJ2-3 | many | TRBV5-1 | CASTLAGADTQYF | TGCGCCAGCACGTTAGCGGGAGCAGATACGCAGTATTTT
TRBD1 | TRBJ1-5 | many | TRBV3-1 | CASSQDRGQPQHF | TGTGCCAGCAGCCAAGACAGGGGGCAGCCCCAGCATTTT
. | TRBJ2-7 | . | TRBV7-2 | CASSLGQSNEQYF | TGTGCCAGCAGCTTAGGGCAAAGTAATGAGCAGTACTTC
. | TRBJ2-1 | many | TRBV20-1 | CSARTIGTLVGNEQFF | TGCAGTGCTAGAACGATAGGTACCTTAGTGGGCAATGAGCAGTTCTTC
TRBD2 | TRBJ2-7 | . | TRBV2 | CASSEGGLAGGPPSYEQYF | TGTGCCAGCAGTGAAGGGGGACTAGCGGGAGGGCCTCCCTCCTACGAGCAGTACTTC
. | TRBJ2-7 | . | TRBV11-3 | CASGQSGAYEQYF | TGTGCCAGCGGTCAAAGCGGAGCCTACGAGCAGTACTTC
TRBD2 | TRBJ2-7 | few | TRBV27 | CASRNDPIAGGSYEQYF | TGTGCCAGCAGGAATGACCCTATAGCGGGGGGCTCCTACGAGCAGTACTTC
TRBD2 | TRBJ2-3 | many | TRBV7-9 | CASSLLAGDSTDTQYF | TGTGCCAGCAGCTTACTTGCGGGGGACAGCACAGATACGCAGTATTTT
TRBD1 | TRBJ1-5 | few | TRBV12-3/TRBV12-4 | CASSLAQGAGQPQHF | TGTGCCAGCAGTTTGGCACAGGGGGCTGGTCAGCCCCAGCATTTT
. | TRBJ1-1 | few | TRBV6-1 | CALRAGNTEAFF | TGTGCCCTTAGGGCAGGGAACACTGAAGCTTTCTTT
. | TRBJ2-2 | . | TRBV7-8 | CASSTNEGAGELFF | TGTGCCAGCAGCACCAACGAGGGAGCCGGGGAGCTGTTTTTT
. | TRBJ1-1 | many | TRBV6-1 | CASSWGGTEAFF | TGTGCCAGCAGTTGGGGGGGGACTGAAGCTTTCTTT
. | TRBJ1-5 | few | TRBV19 | CASTPGVGNNQPQHF | TGTGCCAGTACCCCGGGGGTTGGAAACAATCAGCCCCAGCATTTT
TRBD1 | TRBJ1-2 | many | TRBV6-6 | CASSYSTGGIYYGYTF | TGTGCCAGCAGTTACTCGACAGGGGGAATCTACTATGGCTACACCTTC
. | TRBJ1-1 | many | TRBV6-5 | CASSYRQGTWRGTEAFF | TGTGCCAGCAGTTACCGCCAGGGGACTTGGCGGGGCACTGAAGCTTTCTTT
. | TRBJ1-1 | many | TRBV29-1 | CSSQPAKAEAFF | TGCAGCTCACAGCCGGCGAAGGCTGAAGCTTTCTTT
. | TRBJ1-1 | . | TRBV6-1 | CASRRNRGGVTEAFF | TGTGCCAGCAGACGAAATCGAGGGGGAGTCACTGAAGCTTTCTTT
TRBD2 | TRBJ2-3 | many | TRBV20-1 | CSATGLQSDTQYF | TGCAGTGCTACGGGACTACAGTCCGATACGCAGTATTTT
. | TRBJ1-2 | many | TRBV24-1 | CATQAGDYGYTF | TGTGCCACCCAGGCGGGGGACTATGGCTACACCTTC
TRBD1 | TRBJ1-1 | few | TRBV12-3/TRBV12-4 | CASSPHPRRTGFINEAFF | TGTGCCAGCAGTCCTCACCCCCGAAGGACAGGGTTTATTAATGAAGCTTTCTTT